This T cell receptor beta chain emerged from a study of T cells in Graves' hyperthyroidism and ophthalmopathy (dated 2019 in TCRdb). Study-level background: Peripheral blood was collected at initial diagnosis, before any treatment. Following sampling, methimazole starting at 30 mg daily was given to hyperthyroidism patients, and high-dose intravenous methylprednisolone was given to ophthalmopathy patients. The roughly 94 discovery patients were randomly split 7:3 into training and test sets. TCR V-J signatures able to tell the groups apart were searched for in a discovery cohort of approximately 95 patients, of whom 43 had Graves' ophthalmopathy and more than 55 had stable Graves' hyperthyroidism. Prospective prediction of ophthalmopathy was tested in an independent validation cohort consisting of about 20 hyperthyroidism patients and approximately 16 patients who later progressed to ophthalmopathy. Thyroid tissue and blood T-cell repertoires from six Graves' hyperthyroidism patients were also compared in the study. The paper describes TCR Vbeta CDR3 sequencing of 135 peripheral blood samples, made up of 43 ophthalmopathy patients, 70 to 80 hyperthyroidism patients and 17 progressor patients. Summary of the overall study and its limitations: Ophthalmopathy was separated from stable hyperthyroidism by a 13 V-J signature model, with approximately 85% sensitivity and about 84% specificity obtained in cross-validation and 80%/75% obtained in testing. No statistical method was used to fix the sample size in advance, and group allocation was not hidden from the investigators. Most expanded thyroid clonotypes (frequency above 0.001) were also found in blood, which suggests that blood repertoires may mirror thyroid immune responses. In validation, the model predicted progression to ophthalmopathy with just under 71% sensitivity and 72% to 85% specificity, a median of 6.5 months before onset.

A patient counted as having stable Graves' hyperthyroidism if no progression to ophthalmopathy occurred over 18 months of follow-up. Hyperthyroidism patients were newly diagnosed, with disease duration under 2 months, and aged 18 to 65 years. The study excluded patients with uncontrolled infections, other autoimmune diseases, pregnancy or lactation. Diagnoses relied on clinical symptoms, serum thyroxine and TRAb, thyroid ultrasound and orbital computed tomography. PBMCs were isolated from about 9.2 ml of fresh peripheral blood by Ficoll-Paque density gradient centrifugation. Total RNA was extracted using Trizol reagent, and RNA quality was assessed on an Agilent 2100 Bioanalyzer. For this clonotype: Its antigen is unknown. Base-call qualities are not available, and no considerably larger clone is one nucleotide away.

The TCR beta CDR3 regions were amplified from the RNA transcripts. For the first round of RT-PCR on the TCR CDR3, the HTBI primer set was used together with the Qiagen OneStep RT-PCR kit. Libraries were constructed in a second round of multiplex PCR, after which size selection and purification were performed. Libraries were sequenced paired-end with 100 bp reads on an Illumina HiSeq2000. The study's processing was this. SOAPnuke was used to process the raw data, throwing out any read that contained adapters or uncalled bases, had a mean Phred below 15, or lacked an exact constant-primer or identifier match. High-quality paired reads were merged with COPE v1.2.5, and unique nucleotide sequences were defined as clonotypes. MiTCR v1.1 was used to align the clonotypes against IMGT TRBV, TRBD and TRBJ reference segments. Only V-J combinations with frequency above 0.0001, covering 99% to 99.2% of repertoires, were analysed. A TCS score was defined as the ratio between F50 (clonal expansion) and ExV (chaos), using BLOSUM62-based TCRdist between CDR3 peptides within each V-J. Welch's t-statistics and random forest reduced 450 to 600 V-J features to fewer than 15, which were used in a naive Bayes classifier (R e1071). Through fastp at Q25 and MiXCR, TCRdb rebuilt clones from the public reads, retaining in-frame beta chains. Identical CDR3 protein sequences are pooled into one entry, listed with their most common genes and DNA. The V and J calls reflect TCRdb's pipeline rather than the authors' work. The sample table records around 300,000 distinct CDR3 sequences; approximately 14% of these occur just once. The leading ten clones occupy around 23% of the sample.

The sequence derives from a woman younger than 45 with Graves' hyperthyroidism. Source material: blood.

Read as DNA, the sequence is TGTGCCAGCACCGAAAGCATTGCTTCCACAGATACGCAGTATTTT. The resulting protein is CASTESIASTDTQYF. The chain is made from TRBV28 and TRBJ2-3, with the D gene not clear enough to name. The CDR3, from cysteine to phenylalanine, totals 15 residues. This entry keeps only the CDR3 DNA: 45 bases, framed from base 1. Looking up the germline V gene yields CDR1 MDHEN and CDR2 SYDVKM. At the junction V is shortened by 7 bases and J by 2 bases, with 16 bases in between.